The present T cell receptor beta chain was sequenced within a study of T cells in Graves' hyperthyroidism and ophthalmopathy. Study conclusions and caveats: Most thyroid clonotypes expanded above 0.001 were also detected in blood.

The CDR3 totals 16 residues. The V gene's germline CDR1 is SGHTA and CDR2 FQGNSA. V was trimmed by 7 bases and J by 0 bases, leaving 15 bases between them. This clonotype was seen a handful of times. Its antigen is currently unknown. Graves' hyperthyroidism showing no ophthalmopathy progression within 18 months was considered stable. TCR beta CDR3 regions were amplified from RNA transcripts. TCR CDR3 regions were first amplified by RT-PCR with HTBI primers. TCRdb passed the multiplex PCR reads through MiXCR, listing each CDR3 protein once. Of more than 500,000 distinct CDR3 sequences in the sample, 15% to 20% were seen once.

This receptor was obtained from a woman aged 25 to 39 with Graves' hyperthyroidism. Sequencing was performed on blood. The rearrangement uses TRBV7-2 and TRBJ2-2; D tentatively fits TRBD1 or TRBD2 (7 bases each). The CDR3 is CASIAGGTANTGELFF. CDR3 bases: TGTGCCAGCATCGCCGGGGGGACAGCGAACACCGGGGAGCTGTTTTTT.